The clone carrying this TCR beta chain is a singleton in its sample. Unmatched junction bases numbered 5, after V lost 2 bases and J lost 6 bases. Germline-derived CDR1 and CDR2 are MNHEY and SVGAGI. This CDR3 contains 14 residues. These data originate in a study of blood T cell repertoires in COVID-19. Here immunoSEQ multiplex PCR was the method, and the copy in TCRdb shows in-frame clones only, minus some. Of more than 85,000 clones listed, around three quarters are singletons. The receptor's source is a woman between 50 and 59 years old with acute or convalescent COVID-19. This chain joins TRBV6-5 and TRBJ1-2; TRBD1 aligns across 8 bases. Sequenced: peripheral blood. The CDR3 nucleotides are TGTGCCAGCAGTTACGTGCAGGGGGCGAATGGCTACACCTTC. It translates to CASSYVQGANGYTF.